This T cell receptor beta chain appears in the sequencing data of a study of TIL therapy for anti-PD-1-resistant metastatic lung cancer. Findings of the study overall: Many TIL product clones were absent from baseline tumor, suggesting clonal contraction.

With respect to this clone: The antigen is not known.

V was clipped by 7 bases and J by 3 bases, with 12 bases between them. Germline CDR1 and CDR2: SGHVS and FNYEAQ. The CDR3 has 13 residues. Time point reported: pre-treatment sample, taken before nivolumab and TIL therapy. The tumor samples were excised metastases, mostly pleural nodules or supraclavicular lymph nodes. Sequencing used immunoSEQ v3. The table came from immunoSEQ multiplex PCR; TCRdb's copy has only in-frame clones and leaves some out. In the table there are roughly 28,000 clones, roughly two thirds of which are singletons. V and J are TRBV7-6 and TRBJ1-1; the D is unclear. The sequences come from tumor tissue, collected at baseline. The TCR originated in a woman aged 30-79 years with non-small cell lung cancer. CDR3 protein: CASKRDADTEAFF. CDR3 nucleotides: TGTGCCAGCAAGAGAGACGCGGACACTGAAGCTTTCTTT.